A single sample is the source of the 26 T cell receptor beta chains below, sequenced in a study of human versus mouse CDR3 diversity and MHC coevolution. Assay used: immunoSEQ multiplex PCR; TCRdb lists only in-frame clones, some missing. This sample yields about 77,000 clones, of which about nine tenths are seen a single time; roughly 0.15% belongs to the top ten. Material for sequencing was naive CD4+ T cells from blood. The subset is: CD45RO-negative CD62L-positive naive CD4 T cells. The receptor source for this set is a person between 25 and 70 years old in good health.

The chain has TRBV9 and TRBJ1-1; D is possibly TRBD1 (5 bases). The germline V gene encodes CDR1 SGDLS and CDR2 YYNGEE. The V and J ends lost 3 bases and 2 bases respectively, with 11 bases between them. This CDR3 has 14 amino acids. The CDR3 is CASSAAQVNTEAFF. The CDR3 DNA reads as TGTGCCAGCAGCGCAGCACAGGTTAACACTGAAGCTTTCTTT.

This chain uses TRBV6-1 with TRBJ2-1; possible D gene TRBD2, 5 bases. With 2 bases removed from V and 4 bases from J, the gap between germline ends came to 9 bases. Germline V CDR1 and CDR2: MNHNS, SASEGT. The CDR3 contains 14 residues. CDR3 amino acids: CASSETGSYNEQFF. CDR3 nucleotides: TGTGCCAGCAGTGAAACGGGGAGTTACAATGAGCAGTTCTTC.

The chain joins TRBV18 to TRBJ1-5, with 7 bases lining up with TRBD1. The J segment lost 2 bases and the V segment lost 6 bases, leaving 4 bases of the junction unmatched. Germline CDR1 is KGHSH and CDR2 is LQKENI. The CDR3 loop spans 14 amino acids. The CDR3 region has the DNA TGTGCCAGCTCGGCAGGGGGAGGCAATCAGCCCCAGCATTTT. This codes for CASSAGGGNQPQHF.

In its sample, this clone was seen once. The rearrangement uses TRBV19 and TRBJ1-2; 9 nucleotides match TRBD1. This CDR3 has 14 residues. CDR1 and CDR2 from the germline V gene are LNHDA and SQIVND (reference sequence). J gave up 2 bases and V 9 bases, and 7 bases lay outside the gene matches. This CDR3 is CASIPGQGNYGYTF. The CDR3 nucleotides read TGTGCCAGCATTCCGGGACAGGGAAACTATGGCTACACCTTC.

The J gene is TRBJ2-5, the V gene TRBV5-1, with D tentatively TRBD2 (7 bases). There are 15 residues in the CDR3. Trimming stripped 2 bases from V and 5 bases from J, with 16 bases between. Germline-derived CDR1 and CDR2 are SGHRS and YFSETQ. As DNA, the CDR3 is TGCGCCAGCAGCTTTCGCGCGGGGGCCGGGGAGACCCAGTACTTC. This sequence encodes CASSFRAGAGETQYF. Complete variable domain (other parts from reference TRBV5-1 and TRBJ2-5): KAGVTQTPRYLIKTRGQQVTLSCSPISGHRSVSWYQQTPGQGLQFLFEYFSETQRNKGNFPGRFSGRQFSNSRSEMNVSTLELGDSALYLCASSFRAGAGETQYFGPGTRLLVL.

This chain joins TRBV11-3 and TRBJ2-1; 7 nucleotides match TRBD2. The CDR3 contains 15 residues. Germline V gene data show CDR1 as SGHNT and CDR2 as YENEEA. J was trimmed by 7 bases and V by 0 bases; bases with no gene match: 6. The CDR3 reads CASSLDRAGVNEQFF. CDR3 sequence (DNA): TGTGCCAGCAGCTTAGATAGGGCGGGAGTGAATGAGCAGTTCTTC.

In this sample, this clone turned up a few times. The CDR3 DNA follows: TGTGCCAGTAGTATCCGCAGGGGCCCAACTAATGAAAAACTGTTTTTT. This codes for CASSIRRGPTNEKLFF. The genes are TRBV19 and TRBJ1-4; weak D call: TRBD1 (6 bases). The germline V and J ends were trimmed by 3 bases and 0 bases, with 11 bases remaining between them. Germline-derived CDR1 and CDR2 are LNHDA and SQIVND (reference sequence). The CDR3 totals 16 residues. Combining the CDR3 with reference TRBV19 and TRBJ1-4 gives the whole variable domain DGGITQSPKYLFRKEGQNVTLSCEQNLNHDAMYWYRQDPGQGLRLIYYSQIVNDFQKGDIAEGYSVSREKKESFPLTVTSAQKNPTAFYLCASSIRRGPTNEKLFFGSGTQLSVL.

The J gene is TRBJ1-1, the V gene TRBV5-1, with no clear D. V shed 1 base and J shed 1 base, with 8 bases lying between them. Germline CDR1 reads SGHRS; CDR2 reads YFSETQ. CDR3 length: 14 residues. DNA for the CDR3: TGCGCCAGCAGCTTGTCACCAGGGAACACTGAAGCTTTCTTT. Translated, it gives CASSLSPGNTEAFF.

CDR3: CASSLFGRATEAFF. The CDR3 DNA sequence: TGTGCCAGCAGCTTATTTGGGCGGGCGACTGAAGCTTTCTTT. V usage is TRBV11-2 and J usage is TRBJ1-1; no firm D call. V gave up 2 bases and J gave up 5 bases, with 12 bases separating them. Per the germline V gene, CDR1 is SGHAT and CDR2 is FQNNGV. This CDR3 region has 14 residues.

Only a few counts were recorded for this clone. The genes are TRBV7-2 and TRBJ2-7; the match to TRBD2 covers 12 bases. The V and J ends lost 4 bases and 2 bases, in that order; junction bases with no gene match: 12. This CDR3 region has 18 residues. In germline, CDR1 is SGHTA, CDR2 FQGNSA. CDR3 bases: TGTGCCAGCAGCTCTCTAGCGGGGGGGCCGAAGGTTACCTACGAGCAGTACTTC. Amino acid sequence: CASSSLAGGPKVTYEQYF.

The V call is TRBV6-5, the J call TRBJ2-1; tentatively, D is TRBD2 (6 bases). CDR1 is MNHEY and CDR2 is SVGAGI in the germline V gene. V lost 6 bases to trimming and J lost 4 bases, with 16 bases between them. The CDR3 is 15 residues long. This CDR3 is CASRPLAITYNEQFF. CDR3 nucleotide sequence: TGTGCCAGCAGACCTCTAGCGATTACTTACAATGAGCAGTTCTTC.

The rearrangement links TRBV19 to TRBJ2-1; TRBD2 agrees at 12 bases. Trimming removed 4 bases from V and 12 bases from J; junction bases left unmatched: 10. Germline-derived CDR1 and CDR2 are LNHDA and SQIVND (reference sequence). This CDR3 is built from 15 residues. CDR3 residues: CASSTSSGGGEVQFF. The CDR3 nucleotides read TGTGCCAGTAGTACATCTAGCGGGGGGGGCGAGGTGCAGTTCTTC.

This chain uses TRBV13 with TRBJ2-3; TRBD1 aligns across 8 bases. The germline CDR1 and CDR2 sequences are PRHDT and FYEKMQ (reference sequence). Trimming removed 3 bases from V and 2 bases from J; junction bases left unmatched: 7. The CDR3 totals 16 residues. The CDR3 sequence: CASSFLGQVSTDTQYF. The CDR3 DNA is TGTGCCAGCAGCTTTCTGGGACAGGTATCCACAGATACGCAGTATTTT.

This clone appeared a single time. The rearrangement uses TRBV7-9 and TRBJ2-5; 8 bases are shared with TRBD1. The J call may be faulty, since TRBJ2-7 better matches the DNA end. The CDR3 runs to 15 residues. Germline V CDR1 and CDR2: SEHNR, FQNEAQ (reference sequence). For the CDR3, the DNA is TGTGCCAGCAGCTCCCGGGACAGGCGATACTACGAGCAGTACTTC. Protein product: CASSSRDRRYYEQYF.

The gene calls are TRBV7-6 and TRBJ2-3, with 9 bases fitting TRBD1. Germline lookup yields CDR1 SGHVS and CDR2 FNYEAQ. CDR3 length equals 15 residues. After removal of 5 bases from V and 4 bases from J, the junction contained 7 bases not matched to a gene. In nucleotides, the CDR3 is TGTGCCAGCAGCGTTGGGACAGGGTTTGCAGATACGCAGTATTTT. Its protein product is CASSVGTGFADTQYF. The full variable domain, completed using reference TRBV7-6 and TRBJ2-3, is GAGVSQSPRYKVTKRGQDVALRCDPISGHVSLYWYRQALGQGPEFLTYFNYEAQQDKSGLPNDRFSAERPEGSISTLTIQRTEQRDSAMYRCASSVGTGFADTQYFGPGTRLTVL.

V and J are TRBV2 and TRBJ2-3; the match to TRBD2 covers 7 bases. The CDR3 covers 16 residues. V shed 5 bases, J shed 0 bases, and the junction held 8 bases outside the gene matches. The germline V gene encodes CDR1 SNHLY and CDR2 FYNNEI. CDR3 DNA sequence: TGTGCCAGCAGTCCCGGGGACTATACTAGCACAGATACGCAGTATTTT. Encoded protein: CASSPGDYTSTDTQYF.

The CDR3 reads CASSAPQGNGYEQYF. In DNA form, the CDR3 reads TGTGCCAGTAGTGCCCCACAGGGGAATGGCTACGAGCAGTACTTC. The V and J genes are TRBV19 and TRBJ2-7; 7 bases align to TRBD1. V lost 5 bases and J lost 3; bases outside the gene matches: 10. Germline CDR1 LNHDA, CDR2 SQIVND (reference sequence). CDR3 length equals 15 residues.

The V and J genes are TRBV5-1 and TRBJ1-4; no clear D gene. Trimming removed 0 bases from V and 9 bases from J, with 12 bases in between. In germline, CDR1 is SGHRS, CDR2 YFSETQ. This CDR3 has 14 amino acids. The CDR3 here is CASSLGVFGQKLFF. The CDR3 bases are TGCGCCAGCAGCTTGGGTGTATTTGGGCAAAAACTGTTTTTT.

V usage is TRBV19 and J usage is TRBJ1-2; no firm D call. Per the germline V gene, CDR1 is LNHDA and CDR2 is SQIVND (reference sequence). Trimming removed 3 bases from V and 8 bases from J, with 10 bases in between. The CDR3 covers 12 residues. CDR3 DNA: TGTGCCAGTAGTATTCCAGGAGGGGGCTACACCTTC. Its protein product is CASSIPGGGYTF.

The CDR3 DNA reads TGTGCCATCGGGGGGGTAGATACGCAGTATTTT. Translated, it gives CAIGGVDTQYF. The chain carries TRBV10-3 and TRBJ2-3; 7 nucleotides agree with TRBD2. V lost 8 bases to trimming and J lost 5 bases; unmatched junction nucleotides: 1. Germline V lookup: CDR1 ENHRY, CDR2 SYGVKD. The CDR3 runs to 11 residues.

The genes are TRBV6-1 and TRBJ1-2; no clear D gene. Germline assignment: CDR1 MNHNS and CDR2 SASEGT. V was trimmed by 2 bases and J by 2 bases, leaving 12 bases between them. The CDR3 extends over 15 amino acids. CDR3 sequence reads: CASSETAAGNYGYTF. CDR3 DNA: TGTGCCAGCAGTGAAACCGCTGCAGGAAACTATGGCTACACCTTC.

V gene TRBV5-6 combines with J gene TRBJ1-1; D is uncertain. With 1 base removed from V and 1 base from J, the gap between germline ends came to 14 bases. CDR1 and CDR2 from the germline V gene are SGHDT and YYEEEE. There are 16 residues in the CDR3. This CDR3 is CASSLNGVRGNTEAFF. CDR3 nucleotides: TGTGCCAGCAGCTTGAACGGCGTCCGGGGGAACACTGAAGCTTTCTTT.

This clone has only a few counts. CDR3 protein: CASSTTTTGSYTF. The DNA of the CDR3 is TGTGCCAGCAGTACAACCACGACAGGGAGCTACACCTTC. The chain has TRBV28 and TRBJ1-2; TRBD1 agrees at 7 bases. This CDR3 has 13 amino acids. The J segment lost 9 bases and the V segment lost 5 bases, leaving 9 bases of the junction unmatched. Germline V lookup: CDR1 MDHEN, CDR2 SYDVKM.

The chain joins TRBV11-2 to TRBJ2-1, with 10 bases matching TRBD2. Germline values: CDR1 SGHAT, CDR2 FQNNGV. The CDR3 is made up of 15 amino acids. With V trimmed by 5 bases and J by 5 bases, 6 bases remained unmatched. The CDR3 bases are TGTGCCAGCAGCATAACTAGCGGGGACCACAATGAGCAGTTCTTC. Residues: CASSITSGDHNEQFF. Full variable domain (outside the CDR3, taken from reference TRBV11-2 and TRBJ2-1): EAGVAQSPRYKIIEKRQSVAFWCNPISGHATLYWYQQILGQGPKLLIQFQNNGVVDDSQLPKDRFSAERLKGVDSTLKIQPAKLEDSAVYLCASSITSGDHNEQFFGPGTRLTVL.

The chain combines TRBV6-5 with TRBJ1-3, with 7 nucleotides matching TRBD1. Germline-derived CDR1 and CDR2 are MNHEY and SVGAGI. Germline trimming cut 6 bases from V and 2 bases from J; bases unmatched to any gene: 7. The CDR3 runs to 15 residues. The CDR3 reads CASRRDSHPGNTIYF. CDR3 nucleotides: TGTGCCAGCAGGCGGGACAGCCATCCTGGAAACACCATATATTTT.

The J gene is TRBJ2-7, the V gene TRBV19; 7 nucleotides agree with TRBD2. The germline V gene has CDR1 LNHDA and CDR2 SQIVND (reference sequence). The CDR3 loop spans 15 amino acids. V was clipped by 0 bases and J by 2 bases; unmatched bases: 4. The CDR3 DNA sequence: TGTGCCAGTAGTATAGAGAGCGGGATGCCCTACGAGCAGTACTTC. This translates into CASSIESGMPYEQYF.